These T cell receptor beta chains were read from a single sample in a study of cytomegalovirus exposure and HLA in healthy donors. Some clones are missing from TCRdb's copy, which holds only in-frame ones; the method was immunoSEQ multiplex PCR. There are roughly 120,000 clones in the sample; 70% to 80% occur only once, and roughly 2% lies in the top ten. Sequenced material: PBMCs. The receptors were gathered from a young man in good health and CMV-seronegative. Both conserved end residues are part of each CDR3. Clone size appears in some rows only: once, few, many, or a class for an expanded clone.

V gene,J gene,clone size,CDR3 protein
TRBV5-5,TRBJ2-1,once,CASSPPPPRENNEQFF
TRBV9,TRBJ2-7,few,CASSVGASEQYF
TRBV7-3,TRBJ2-1,.,CASSLPNRGPSSYNEQFF
TRBV29-1,TRBJ2-5,.,CSVEDPPLLAGGRETQYF
TRBV7-2,TRBJ1-1,.,CASIQLPGDEAFF
TRBV25-1,TRBJ1-2,.,CASSEYGTGNNYGYTF
TRBV27,TRBJ1-6,.,CASRGQPYNSPLHF
TRBV27,TRBJ2-7,few,CASSWGEFYEQYF
TRBV28,TRBJ1-5,once,CASSFPPGKSQPQHF
TRBV6-1,TRBJ1-5,.,CATDQPQHF
TRBV11-2,.,.,CASSYGQGGSYEQYF
TRBV10-2,TRBJ1-5,.,CASGGSRTPRNQPQHF
TRBV18,.,.,CASSPSSYEQYF
TRBV9,TRBJ2-1,.,CASTKYGTGGFNEQFF
TRBV2,TRBJ2-2,few,CASSASGSPTGELFF
TRBV19,TRBJ2-3,.,CASSKAGEDTQYF
TRBV7-9,TRBJ2-1,.,CSSSLGGHEQFF
TRBV7-7,TRBJ2-2,.,CASSQTWTGVGELFF
TRBV6-1,TRBJ2-7,few,CASSLQGYEQYF
TRBV7-9,TRBJ2-5,.,CASSFGISRGWIPGEQYF
TRBV6-5,TRBJ1-1,.,CASSYSRQGTEAFF
TRBV2,TRBJ2-7,.,CASSWQNYEQYF
TRBV14,TRBJ2-7,.,CASSNRVSYEQYF
TRBV18,TRBJ2-7,.,CASSPGEAYEQYF